This TCR beta chain is from a study of cytomegalovirus exposure and HLA in healthy donors. Broader study findings: Rare sequences made up most TCRs, while some public TCRs were found in many donors. Productive rates of about 90% or about 30% were seen for most TCR beta V segments in an earlier analysis. Later on, a genetic analysis was performed. It linked a missense variant in DCLRE1C with V- and J-gene trimming of TCR beta.

With regard to this clone: Its antigen is currently unknown.

The PCR made use of 60 Vbeta and 13 Jbeta primers. TCRdb's table, derived via immunoSEQ multiplex PCR, lists solely in-frame clones and lacks some. The table records about 150,000 clones, around three quarters of them present only once. The sample was PBMCs. The TCR originated in a man aged 40-55 years in good health and CMV-seropositive.

The CDR3 sequence: CASSLGTSGVRREQYF. The CDR3, as DNA: TGTGCCAGCAGCCTAGGGACTAGCGGGGTGCGGCGCGAGCAGTACTTC. The chain has TRBV7-8 and TRBJ2-7; 13 nucleotides line up with TRBD2. The V gene's germline CDR1 is SGHVS and CDR2 FQNEAQ. V lost 5 bases and J lost 6; bases outside the gene matches: 10. The CDR3 runs 16 residues.